This entry features one T cell receptor beta chain sequence. These data come from a study of blood T cell repertoires in COVID-19. Study as a whole: The United States, Italy and Spain were the sources of the acute and convalescent COVID-19 samples. PBMCs, B-cell-depleted T cells, or T cells were the source of the cDNA or gDNA that made up the material.

The assay was immunoSEQ multiplex PCR, and TCRdb's table has in-frame clones only and misses some. The table shows 180,000 or so clones, with roughly 85% occurring only once. The CDR3 has 18 residues. V shed 0 bases, J shed 4 bases, and the junction held 10 bases outside the gene matches. Looked up from germline, CDR1 is SGDLS and CDR2 is YYNGEE. The clonotype originates from a man in his sixties with acute or convalescent COVID-19. The V call is TRBV9, the J call TRBJ2-3; 11 nucleotides match TRBD2. The sequenced sample was peripheral blood. The CDR3 spells CASSVGPPALAGADTQYF. The CDR3 DNA sequence: TGTGCCAGCAGCGTAGGCCCCCCCGCACTAGCGGGAGCAGATACGCAGTATTTT.